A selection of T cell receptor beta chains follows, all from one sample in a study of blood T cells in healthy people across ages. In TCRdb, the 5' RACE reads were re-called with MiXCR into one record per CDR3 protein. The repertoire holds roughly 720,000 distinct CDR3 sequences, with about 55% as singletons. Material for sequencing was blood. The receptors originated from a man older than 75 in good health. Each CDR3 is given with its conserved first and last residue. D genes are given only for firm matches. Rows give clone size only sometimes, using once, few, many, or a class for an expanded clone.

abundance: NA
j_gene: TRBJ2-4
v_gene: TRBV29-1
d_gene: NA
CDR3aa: CSVRLGPATGNIQYF
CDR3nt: TGCAGCGTCCGCTTGGGGCCCGCCACGGGAAACATTCAGTACTTC

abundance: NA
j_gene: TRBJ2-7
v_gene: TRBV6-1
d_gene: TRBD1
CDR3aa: CASRSGQGTTYEQYF
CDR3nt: TGTGCCAGCAGGTCCGGACAGGGGACAACCTACGAGCAGTACTTC

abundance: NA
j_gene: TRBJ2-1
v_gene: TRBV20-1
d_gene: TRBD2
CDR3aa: CSARDPSSGPLREQFF
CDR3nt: TGCAGTGCTAGAGATCCGTCTAGCGGCCCCCTAAGAGAGCAGTTCTTC

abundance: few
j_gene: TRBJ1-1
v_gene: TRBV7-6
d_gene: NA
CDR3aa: CASSLGLGTEAFF
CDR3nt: TGTGCCAGCAGCTTAGGGCTGGGCACTGAAGCTTTCTTT

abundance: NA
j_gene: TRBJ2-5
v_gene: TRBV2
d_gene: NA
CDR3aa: CASSDGAYQETQYF
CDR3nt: TGTGCCAGCAGTGATGGGGCCTACCAAGAGACCCAGTACTTC

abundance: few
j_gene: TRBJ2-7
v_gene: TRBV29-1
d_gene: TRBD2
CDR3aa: CSVEDRLAHSYEQYF
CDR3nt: TGCAGCGTTGAAGATCGACTAGCTCATTCCTACGAGCAGTACTTC

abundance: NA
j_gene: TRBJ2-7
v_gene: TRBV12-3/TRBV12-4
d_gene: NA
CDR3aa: CASSVNGRYEQYF
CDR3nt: TGTGCCAGCAGTGTTAATGGGCGGTACGAGCAGTACTTC

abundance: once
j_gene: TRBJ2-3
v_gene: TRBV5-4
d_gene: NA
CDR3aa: CASKLLGTDTQYF
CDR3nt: TGTGCCAGCAAGCTTCTGGGCACAGATACGCAGTATTTT

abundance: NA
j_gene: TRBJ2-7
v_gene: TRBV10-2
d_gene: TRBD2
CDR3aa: CASSESGGSYEQYF
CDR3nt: TGCGCCAGCAGTGAGTCAGGCGGGAGCTACGAGCAGTACTTC

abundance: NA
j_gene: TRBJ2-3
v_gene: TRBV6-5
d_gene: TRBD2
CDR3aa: CASSYGLAGAADTQYF
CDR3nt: TGTGCCAGCAGTTACGGGCTAGCGGGAGCTGCAGATACGCAGTATTTT

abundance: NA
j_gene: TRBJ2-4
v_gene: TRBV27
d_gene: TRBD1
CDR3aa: CASSSWTGGELAKNIQYF
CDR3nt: TGTGCCAGCAGTTCCTGGACAGGGGGCGAGCTAGCCAAAAACATTCAGTACTTC

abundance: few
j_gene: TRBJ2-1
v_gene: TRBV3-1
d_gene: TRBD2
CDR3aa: CASSYGTSGYNEQFF
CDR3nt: TGTGCCAGCAGCTACGGGACTAGCGGTTACAATGAGCAGTTCTTC

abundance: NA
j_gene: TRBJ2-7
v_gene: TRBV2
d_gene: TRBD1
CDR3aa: CASDRDSSYEQYF
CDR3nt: TGTGCCAGCGACCGGGACAGCTCCTACGAGCAGTACTTC

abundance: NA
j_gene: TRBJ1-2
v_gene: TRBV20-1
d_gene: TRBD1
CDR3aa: CSASGQGLNSYGYTF
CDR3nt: TGCAGTGCTTCGGGACAGGGGCTTAATAGCTATGGCTACACCTTC

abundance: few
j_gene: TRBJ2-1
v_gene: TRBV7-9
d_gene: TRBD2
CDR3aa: CASSRTSWSSYNEQFF
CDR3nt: TGTGCCAGCAGCCGGACTAGCTGGAGCTCCTACAATGAGCAGTTCTTC

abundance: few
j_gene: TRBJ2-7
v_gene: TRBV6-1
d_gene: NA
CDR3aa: CASRVKYEQYF
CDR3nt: TGTGCCAGCAGGGTCAAATACGAGCAGTACTTC

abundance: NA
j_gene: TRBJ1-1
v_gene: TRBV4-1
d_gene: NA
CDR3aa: CASSQGLQGRNTEAFF
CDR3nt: TGCGCCAGCAGCCAAGGCCTCCAGGGCAGGAACACTGAAGCTTTCTTT

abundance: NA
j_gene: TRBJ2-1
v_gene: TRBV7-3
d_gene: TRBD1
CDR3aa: CASSSRQGIAYNEQFF
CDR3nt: TGTGCCAGCAGCTCGAGACAGGGGATAGCCTACAATGAGCAGTTCTTC

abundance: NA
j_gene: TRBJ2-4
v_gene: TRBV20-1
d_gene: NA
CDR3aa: CSARDGGFDGEQYF
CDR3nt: TGCAGTGCTAGAGATGGGGGGTTTGACGGAGAGCAGTACTTC

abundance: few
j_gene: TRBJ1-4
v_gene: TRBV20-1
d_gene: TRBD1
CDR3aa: CSARTGIGFNEKLFF
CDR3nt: TGCAGTGCTAGGACAGGGATAGGCTTTAATGAAAAACTGTTTTTT

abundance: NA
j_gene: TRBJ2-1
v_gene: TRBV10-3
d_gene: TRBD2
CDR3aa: CATTSGGSYNEQFF
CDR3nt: TGTGCCACAACTAGCGGGGGCTCCTACAATGAGCAGTTCTTC

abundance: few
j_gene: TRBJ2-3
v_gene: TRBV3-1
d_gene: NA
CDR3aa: CASSHKSDRYAYF
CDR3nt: TGTGCCAGCAGCCATAAATCCGACAGATACGCGTATTTT

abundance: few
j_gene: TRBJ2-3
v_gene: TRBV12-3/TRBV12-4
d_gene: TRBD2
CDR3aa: CASTLAGYAYF
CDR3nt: TGTGCCAGCACCCTAGCGGGATACGCGTATTTT

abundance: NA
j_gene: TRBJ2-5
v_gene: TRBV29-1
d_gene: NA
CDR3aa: CSLGGETQYF
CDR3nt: TGCAGCCTAGGGGGGGAGACCCAGTACTTC

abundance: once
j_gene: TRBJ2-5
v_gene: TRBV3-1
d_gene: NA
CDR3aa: CASSQDRQPQETQYF
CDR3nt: TGTGCCAGCAGCCAAGATAGACAGCCCCAAGAGACCCAGTACTTC

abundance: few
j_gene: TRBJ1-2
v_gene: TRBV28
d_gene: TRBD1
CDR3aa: CASSSGGLDYGYTF
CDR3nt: TGTGCCAGCAGTTCAGGGGGCCTTGACTATGGCTACACCTTC

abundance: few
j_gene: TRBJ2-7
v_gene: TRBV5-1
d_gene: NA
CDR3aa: CASSSIPGTYEQYF
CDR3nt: TGCGCCAGCAGCTCTATTCCCGGAACCTACGAGCAGTACTTC

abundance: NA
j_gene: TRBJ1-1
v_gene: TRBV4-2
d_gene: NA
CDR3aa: CASSQEALGTEAFF
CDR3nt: TGTGCCAGCAGCCAAGAGGCCTTAGGGACTGAAGCTTTCTTT

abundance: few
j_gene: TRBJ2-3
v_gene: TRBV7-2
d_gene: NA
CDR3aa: CASSLEGEDTQYF
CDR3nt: TGTGCCAGCAGCTTAGAAGGTGAAGATACGCAGTATTTT

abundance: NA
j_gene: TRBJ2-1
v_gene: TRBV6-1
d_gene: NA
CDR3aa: CASSELNEQFF
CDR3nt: TGTGCCAGCAGTGAGTTAAATGAGCAGTTCTTC

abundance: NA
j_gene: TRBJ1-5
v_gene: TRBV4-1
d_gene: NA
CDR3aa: CASSHLVGNQPQHF
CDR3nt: TGCGCCAGCAGCCACCTGGTAGGCAATCAGCCCCAGCATTTT

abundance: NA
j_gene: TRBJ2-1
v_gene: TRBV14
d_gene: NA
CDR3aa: CASSHVVYEQFF
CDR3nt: TGTGCCAGCAGCCACGTTGTCTATGAGCAGTTCTTC

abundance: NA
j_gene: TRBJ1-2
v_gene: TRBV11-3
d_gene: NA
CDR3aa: CASSLKSGYTF
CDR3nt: TGTGCCAGCAGCTTAAAAAGTGGCTACACCTTC

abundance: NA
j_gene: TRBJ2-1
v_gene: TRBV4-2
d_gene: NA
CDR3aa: CASSQDGLTHNNEQFF
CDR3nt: TGTGCCAGCAGCCAAGACGGGTTGACGCATAACAATGAGCAGTTCTTC

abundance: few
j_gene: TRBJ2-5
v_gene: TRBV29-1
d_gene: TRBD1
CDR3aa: CSGRTGAAHQETQYF
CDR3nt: TGCAGCGGGAGGACAGGGGCTGCCCACCAAGAGACCCAGTACTTC

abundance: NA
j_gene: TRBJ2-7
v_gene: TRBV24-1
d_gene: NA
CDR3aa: CATSDFSGDGEQYF
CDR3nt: TGTGCCACCAGTGATTTTTCAGGCGACGGCGAGCAGTACTTC

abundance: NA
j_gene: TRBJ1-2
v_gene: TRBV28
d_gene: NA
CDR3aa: CASSGRLYGYTF
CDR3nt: TGTGCCAGCAGTGGTAGATTGTATGGCTACACCTTC

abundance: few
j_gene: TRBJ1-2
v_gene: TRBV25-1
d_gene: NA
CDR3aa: CASSEFQLDYGYTF
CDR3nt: TGTGCCAGCAGTGAATTCCAGCTGGACTATGGCTACACCTTC

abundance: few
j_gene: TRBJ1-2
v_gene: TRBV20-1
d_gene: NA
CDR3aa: CSARETFENGYTF
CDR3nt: TGCAGTGCTAGAGAGACGTTTGAAAATGGCTACACCTTC

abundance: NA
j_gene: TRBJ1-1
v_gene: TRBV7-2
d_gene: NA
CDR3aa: CASIRDMLDTEAFF
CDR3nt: TGTGCCAGCATCCGGGACATGTTGGACACTGAAGCTTTCTTT

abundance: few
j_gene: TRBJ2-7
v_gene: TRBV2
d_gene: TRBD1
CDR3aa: CASSEAPGQGASEQYF
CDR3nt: TGTGCCAGCAGTGAAGCGCCCGGACAGGGGGCCTCCGAGCAGTACTTC

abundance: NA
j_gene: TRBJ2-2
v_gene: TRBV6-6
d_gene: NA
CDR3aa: CASSPPGRVTGELFF
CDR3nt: TGTGCCAGCAGCCCCCCGGGACGGGTGACCGGGGAGCTGTTTTTT

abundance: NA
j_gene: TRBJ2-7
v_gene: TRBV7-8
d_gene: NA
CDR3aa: CASSLVRGASYEQYF
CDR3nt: TGTGCCAGCAGCTTAGTCAGGGGGGCCTCCTACGAGCAGTACTTC

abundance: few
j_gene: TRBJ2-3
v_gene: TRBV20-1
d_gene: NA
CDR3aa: CSAPVRGYTDTQYF
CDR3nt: TGCAGTGCCCCGGTTAGGGGATACACAGATACGCAGTATTTT

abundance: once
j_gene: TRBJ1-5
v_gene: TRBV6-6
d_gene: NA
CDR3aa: CASSYPTLGAGNQPQHF
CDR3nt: TGTGCCAGCAGTTACCCCACTTTAGGGGCGGGCAATCAGCCCCAGCATTTT